The entry below describes one T cell receptor (beta chain). The target of this receptor is not known. The record has no base qualities; no much larger clone is one base away. The data originate from a study of T cells in localized non-small cell lung cancer (dated by TCRdb to 2018 to 2020). About the study as a whole: T cell repertoires of approximately 250 early-stage NSCLC patients were analyzed, with tumors being compared against uninvolved tumor-adjacent lungs. The cohort consisted of roughly 240 treatment-naive NSCLC patients whose localized lung tumors had been resected. Of the NSCLC patients, roughly 130 were male and around 99 were female, and the mean age was about 69 years. Broad study findings and their caveats: The highest T cell clonality was observed in uninvolved tumor-adjacent lung, where clonality exceeded that of tumor, suggesting that antigenic responses were more focused in uninvolved tumor-adjacent lung. Because multi-region tumor sequencing was not done, intratumor heterogeneity could not be ruled out. A median of roughly 60 of the top 100 tumor clones were detected in paired uninvolved adjacent lung, and 28 of these tumor clones were also found among the top 100 clones of the paired uninvolved adjacent lung. Higher blood T cell density associated with longer overall survival, while higher adjacent-lung clonality associated with shorter survival. Because of the exploratory design, TCR variables were selected using unadjusted p-values without false-discovery rate correction.

V is pared back by 3 bases and J by 10 bases, with 12 bases lying between the germline termini. Reading the germline V gene gives CDR1 MNHNS and CDR2 SASEGT. The CDR3 starts with the cysteine, ends with the phenylalanine, and has 12 residues. Only the CDR3 DNA is retained, 36 bases long and in frame from the first base. The immunoSEQ Assay was used to sequence TCR beta CDR3 regions from DNA. On the authors' methods: To compute T cell density, TCR beta template counts were normalized to usable DNA, which was estimated by amplifying housekeeping genes. Richness was estimated using the preseqR package, with extrapolation to 400,000 templates for PBMC samples and to 120,000 templates for tissue samples. Clonality was taken to be one minus Pielou's evenness. Differential abundance testing on productive amino-acid clonotypes, with a minimum total count of 5 and an alpha of 0.1, was used to identify tissue-enriched TCRs. The Jaccard Index and the Morisita Overlap Index were used to measure how much the repertoires overlapped between compartments. TCR beta CDR3s were clustered by GLIPH together with public tetramer-defined viral CDR3s, and at least three viral sequences plus V-gene enrichment were required for viral motifs. Sourced from immuneACCESS, this table was stored by TCRdb with only in-frame sequences that have V and J called. A share of the clones is absent; for the studies checked, an unresolved V gene accounts for under half, and the remainder has no known explanation. V, J and clone size are those of that table, while D and trimming were read from the DNA. Counted in this sample were about 74,000 clones; approximately 88% of them appeared once. Jointly, the top ten make up under 1.5% of the sample.

At diagnosis, peripheral blood, uninvolved tumor-adjacent lung and tumor were collected and were preserved as a mix of fresh-frozen and FFPE material. For TCR repertoire profiling, blood samples were analyzed in the form of peripheral blood mononuclear cells. This sequence was found in a female donor at least 60 years old with stage I lung adenocarcinoma. This chain joins TRBV6-1 to TRBJ1-1; TRBD1 is perhaps the D gene, given 5 matching bases. The sample consisted of peripheral blood, taken before any cancer treatment. The DNA is as follows: TGTGCCAGCAGTGAGGGACCCGAGGCAGCTTTCTTT. Its coded protein is CASSEGPEAAFF.